This T cell receptor (beta chain) is from a study of T cell changes during pregnancy in multiple sclerosis. Sequenced by immunoSEQ multiplex PCR; TCRdb stores in-frame clones only, minus some. The data contain roughly 51,000 clones, around 92% of them seen just once; the ten biggest clones take up 0.16%. V was cut by 4 bases and J by 5 bases, with 21 bases left in between. Germline V gene data show CDR1 as LGHNA and CDR2 as YNFKEQ. This CDR3 contains 16 residues. The receptor comes from a female donor in good health, enrolled as a control in a pregnancy study. The starting material was CD4+ T cells from peripheral blood mononuclear cells, obtained after pregnancy. J is TRBJ2-7 and V is TRBV4-2; tentative D call: TRBD2 (6 bases). The chain's CDR3 is CASSPKPGGSRDEQYF. The CDR3 coding sequence is TGTGCCAGCAGCCCGAAGCCAGGAGGGTCGCGCGACGAGCAGTACTTC.